The T cell receptor (beta chain) under discussion was sequenced for a study of shared clonotypes between healthy human individuals. The table came from immunoSEQ multiplex PCR; TCRdb's copy has only in-frame clones and leaves some out. In the table there are 2 million to 3 million clones, 93% of which are singletons. Recent acute infections and vaccinations were absent in the healthy HIV-negative adult donors. This CDR3 region has 14 residues. CDR1 SGDLS and CDR2 YYNGEE come from the germline V gene. V shed 4 bases and J shed 2 bases, with 10 bases lying between them. The receptor's source is a man younger than 35 in good health. Some clones in this sample may be carry-over from other donors' samples. The sequenced sample consisted of naive CD4+ T cells from PBMCs. Specified subset: CD45RA+ positively selected. V gene TRBV9 combines with J gene TRBJ2-1, with a possible D match to TRBD1 (6 bases). The chain's CDR3 is CASSSGAPYNEQFF. CDR3 DNA sequence: TGTGCCAGCAGCTCAGGGGCCCCCTACAATGAGCAGTTCTTC.